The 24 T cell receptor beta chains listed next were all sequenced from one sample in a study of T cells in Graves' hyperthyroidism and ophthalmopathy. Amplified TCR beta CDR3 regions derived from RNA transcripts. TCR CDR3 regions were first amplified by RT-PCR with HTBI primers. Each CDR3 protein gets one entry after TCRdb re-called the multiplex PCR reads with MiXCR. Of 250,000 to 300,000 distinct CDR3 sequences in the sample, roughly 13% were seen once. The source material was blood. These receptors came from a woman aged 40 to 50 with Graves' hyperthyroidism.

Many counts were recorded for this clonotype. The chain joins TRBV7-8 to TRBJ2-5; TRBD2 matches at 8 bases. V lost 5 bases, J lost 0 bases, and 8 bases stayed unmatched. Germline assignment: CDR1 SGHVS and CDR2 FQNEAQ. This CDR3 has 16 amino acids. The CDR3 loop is CASSIISGMDQETQYF. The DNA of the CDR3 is TGTGCCAGCAGCATTATTAGCGGGATGGACCAAGAGACCCAGTACTTC.

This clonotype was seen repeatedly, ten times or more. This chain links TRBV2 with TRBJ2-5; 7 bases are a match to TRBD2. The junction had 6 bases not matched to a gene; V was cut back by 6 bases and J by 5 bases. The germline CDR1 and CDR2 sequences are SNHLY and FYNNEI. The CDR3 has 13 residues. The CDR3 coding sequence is TGTGCCAGCAGGGGGGGGACGGGGGAGACCCAGTACTTC. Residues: CASRGGTGETQYF.

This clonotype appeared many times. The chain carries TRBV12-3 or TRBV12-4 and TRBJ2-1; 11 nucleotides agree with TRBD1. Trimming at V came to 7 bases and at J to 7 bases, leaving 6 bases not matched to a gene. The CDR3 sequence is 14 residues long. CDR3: CASKGGTGGNEQFF. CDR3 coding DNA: TGTGCCAGCAAGGGGGGGACAGGGGGAAATGAGCAGTTCTTC.

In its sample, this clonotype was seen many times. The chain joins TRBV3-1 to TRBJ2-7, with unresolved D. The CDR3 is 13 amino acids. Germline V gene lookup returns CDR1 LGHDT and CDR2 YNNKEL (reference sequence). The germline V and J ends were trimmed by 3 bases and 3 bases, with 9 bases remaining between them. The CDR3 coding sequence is TGTGCCAGCAGCCAGACCTTTGGCTACGAGCAGTACTTC. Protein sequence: CASSQTFGYEQYF.

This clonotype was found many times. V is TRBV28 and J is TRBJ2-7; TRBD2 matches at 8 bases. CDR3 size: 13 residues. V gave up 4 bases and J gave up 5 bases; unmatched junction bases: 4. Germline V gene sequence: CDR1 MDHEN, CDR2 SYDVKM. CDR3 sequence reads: CASSSAGVNEQYF. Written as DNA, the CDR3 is TGTGCCAGCAGTTCAGCGGGAGTAAACGAGCAGTACTTC.

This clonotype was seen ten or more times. Here the CDR3 reads CSAMGRTNTEAFF. In DNA form, the CDR3 reads TGCAGTGCTATGGGTAGGACGAACACTGAAGCTTTCTTT. V usage is TRBV20-1 and J usage is TRBJ1-1, with D uncertain. This CDR3 has 13 residues. Trimming left V 4 bases short and J 1 base short, with 10 bases between. Looked up from germline, CDR1 is DFQATT and CDR2 is SNEGSKA (reference sequence).

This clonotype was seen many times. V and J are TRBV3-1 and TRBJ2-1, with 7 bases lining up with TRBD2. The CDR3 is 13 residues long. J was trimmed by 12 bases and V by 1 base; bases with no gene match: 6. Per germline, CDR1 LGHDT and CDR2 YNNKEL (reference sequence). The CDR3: CASSQGTGTTQFF. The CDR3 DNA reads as TGTGCCAGCAGCCAAGGGACCGGGACTACGCAGTTCTTC.

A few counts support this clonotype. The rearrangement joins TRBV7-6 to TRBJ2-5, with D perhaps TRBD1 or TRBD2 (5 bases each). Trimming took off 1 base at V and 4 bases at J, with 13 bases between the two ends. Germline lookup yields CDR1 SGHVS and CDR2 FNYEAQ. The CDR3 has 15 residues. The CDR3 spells CASSLGGRRAETQYF. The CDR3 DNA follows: TGTGCCAGCAGCTTAGGGGGACGAAGGGCAGAGACCCAGTACTTC.

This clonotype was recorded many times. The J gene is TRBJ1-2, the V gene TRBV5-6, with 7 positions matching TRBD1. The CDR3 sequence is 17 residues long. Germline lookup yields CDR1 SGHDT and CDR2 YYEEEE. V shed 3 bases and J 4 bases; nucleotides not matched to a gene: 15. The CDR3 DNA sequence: TGTGCCAGCAGCTCGAGGGGGCGCGGCGTACGGGGCTATGGCTACACCTTC. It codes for CASSSRGRGVRGYGYTF.

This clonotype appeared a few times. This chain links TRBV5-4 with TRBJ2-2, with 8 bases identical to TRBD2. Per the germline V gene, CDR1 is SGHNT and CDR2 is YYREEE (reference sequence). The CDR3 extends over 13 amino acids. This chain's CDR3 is CVVAGGGTGELFF. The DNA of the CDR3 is TGTGTCGTAGCGGGCGGGGGGACCGGGGAGCTGTTTTTT. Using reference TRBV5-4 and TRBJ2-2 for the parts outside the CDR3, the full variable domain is ETGVTQSPTHLIKTRGQQVTLRCSSQSGHNTVSWYQQALGQGPQFIFQYYREEENGRGNFPPRFSGLQFPNYSSELNVNALELDDSALYLCVVAGGGTGELFFGEGSRLTVL.

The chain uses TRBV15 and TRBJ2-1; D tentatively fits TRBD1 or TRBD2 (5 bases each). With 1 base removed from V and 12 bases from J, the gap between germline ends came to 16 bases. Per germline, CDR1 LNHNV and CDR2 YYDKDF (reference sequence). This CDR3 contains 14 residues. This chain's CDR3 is CATSRGDLNGGQFF. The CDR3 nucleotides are TGTGCCACCAGCAGAGGGGACCTTAACGGCGGGCAGTTCTTC.

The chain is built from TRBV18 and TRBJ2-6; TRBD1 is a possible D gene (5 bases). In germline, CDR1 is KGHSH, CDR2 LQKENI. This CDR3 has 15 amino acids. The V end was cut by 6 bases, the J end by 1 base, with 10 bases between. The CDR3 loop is CASSVTVSGANVLTF. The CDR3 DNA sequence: TGTGCCAGCTCCGTGACAGTTTCTGGGGCCAACGTCCTGACTTTC.

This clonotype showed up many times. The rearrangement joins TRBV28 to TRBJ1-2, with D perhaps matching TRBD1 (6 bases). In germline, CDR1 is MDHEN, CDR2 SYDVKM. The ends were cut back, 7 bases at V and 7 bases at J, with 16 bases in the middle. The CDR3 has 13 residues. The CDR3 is CASTTQGSFGYTF. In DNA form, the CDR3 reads TGTGCCAGCACTACCCAGGGGTCTTTTGGCTACACCTTC.

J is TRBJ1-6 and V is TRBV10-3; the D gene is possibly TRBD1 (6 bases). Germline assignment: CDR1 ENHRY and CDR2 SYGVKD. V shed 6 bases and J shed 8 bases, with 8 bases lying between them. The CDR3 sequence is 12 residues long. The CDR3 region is CAIRNRDSPLHF. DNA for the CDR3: TGTGCCATCAGGAACAGGGATTCACCCCTCCACTTT.

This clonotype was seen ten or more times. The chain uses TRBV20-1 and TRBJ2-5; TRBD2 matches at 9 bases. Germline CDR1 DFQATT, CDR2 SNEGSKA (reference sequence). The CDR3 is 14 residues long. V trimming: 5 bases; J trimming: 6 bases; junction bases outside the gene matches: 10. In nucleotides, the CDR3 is TGCAGTGCTGGAGGCGGGAGGGTACTTCAGACCCAGTACTTC. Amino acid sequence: CSAGGGRVLQTQYF.

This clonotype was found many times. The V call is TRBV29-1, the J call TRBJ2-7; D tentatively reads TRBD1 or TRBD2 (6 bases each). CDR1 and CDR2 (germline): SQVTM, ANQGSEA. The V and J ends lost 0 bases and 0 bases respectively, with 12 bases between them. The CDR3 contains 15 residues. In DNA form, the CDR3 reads TGCAGCGTTGAAGACGGCGGGACAAGCTCCTACGAGCAGTACTTC. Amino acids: CSVEDGGTSSYEQYF.

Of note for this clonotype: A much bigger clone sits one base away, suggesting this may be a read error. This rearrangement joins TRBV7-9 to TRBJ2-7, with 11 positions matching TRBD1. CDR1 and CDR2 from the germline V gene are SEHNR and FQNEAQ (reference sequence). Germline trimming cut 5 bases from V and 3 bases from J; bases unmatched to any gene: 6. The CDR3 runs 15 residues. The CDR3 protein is CASSHNGTGGYEQYF. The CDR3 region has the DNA TGTGCCAGCAGCCACAACGGGACAGGGGGCTACGAGCAGTACTTC.

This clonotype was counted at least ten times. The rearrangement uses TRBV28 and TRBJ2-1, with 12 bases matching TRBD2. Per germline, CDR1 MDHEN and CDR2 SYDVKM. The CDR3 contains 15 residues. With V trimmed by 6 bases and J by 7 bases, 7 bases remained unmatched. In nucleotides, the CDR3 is TGTGCCAGCAGCCGACTAGCGGGAGTTGGGAATGAGCAGTTCTTC. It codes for CASSRLAGVGNEQFF.

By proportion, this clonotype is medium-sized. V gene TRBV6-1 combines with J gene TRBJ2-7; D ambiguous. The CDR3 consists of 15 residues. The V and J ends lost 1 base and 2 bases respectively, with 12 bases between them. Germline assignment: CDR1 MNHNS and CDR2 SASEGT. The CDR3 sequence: CASSEEGGSAYEQYF. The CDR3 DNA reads TGTGCCAGCAGTGAAGAGGGCGGCTCGGCCTACGAGCAGTACTTC.

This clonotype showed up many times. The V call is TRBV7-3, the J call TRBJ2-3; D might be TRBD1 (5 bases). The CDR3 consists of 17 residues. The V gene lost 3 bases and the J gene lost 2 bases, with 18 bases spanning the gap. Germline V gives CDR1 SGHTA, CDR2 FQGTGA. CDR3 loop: CASSFCRPGWITDTQYF. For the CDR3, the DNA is TGTGCCAGCAGCTTTTGTCGGCCAGGGTGGATCACAGATACGCAGTATTTT.

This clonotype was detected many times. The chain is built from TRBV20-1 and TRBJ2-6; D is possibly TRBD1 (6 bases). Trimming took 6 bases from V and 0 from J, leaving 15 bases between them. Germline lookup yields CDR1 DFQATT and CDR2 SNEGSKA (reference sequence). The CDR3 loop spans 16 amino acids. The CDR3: CSAEPTGTSGANVLTF. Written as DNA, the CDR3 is TGCAGTGCAGAACCCACAGGGACCTCTGGGGCCAACGTCCTGACTTTC.

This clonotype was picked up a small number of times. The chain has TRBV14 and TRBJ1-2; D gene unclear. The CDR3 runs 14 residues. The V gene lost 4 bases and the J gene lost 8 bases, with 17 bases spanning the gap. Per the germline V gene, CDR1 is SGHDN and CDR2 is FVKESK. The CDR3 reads CASSPGGREGGYTF. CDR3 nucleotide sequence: TGTGCCAGCAGCCCCGGTGGAAGGGAGGGAGGCTACACCTTC.

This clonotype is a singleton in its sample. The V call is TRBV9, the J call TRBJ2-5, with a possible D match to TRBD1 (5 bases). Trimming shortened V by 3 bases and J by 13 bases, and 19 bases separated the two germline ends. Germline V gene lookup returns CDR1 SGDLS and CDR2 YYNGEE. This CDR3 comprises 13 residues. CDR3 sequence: CASSAQASLPPYF. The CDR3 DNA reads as TGTGCCAGCAGCGCACAGGCCTCCCTACCCCCGTACTTC.

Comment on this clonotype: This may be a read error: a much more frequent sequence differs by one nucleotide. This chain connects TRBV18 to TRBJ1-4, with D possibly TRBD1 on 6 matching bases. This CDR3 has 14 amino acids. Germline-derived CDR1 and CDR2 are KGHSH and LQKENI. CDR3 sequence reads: CASTPQGEREKLFF. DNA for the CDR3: TGTGCCAGCACACCACAGGGCGAGAGGGAAAAACTGTTTTTT.